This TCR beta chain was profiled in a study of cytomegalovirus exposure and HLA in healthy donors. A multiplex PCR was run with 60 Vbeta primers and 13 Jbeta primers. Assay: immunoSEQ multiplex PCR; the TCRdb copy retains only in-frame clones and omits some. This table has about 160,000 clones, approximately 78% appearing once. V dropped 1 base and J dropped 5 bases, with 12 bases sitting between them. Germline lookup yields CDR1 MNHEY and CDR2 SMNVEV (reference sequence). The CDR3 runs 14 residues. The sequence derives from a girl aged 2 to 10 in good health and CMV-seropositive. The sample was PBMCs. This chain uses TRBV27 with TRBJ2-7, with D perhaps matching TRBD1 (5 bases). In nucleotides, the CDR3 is TGTGCCAGCAGTTTATTAGGCAGGGCAAACGAGCAGTACTTC. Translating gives CASSLLGRANEQYF.